These 20 T cell receptor beta chains were sequenced from one sample in a study of T cell responses to AZD1222 COVID-19 vaccine. TCRdb keeps only in-frame clones here, not all; method: immunoSEQ multiplex PCR. The sample consists of 110,000 or so clones, just over 85% of them appearing once. Source: peripheral blood, taken on day 0 of AZD1222 vaccination. These receptors were collected from an adult in good health.

The V and J genes are TRBV6-4 and TRBJ2-3; D is perhaps TRBD1 (6 bases). The V and J ends lost 7 bases and 5 bases respectively, with 13 bases between them. This CDR3 comprises 13 residues. The V gene's germline CDR1 is MRHNA and CDR2 SNTAGT. The CDR3, as DNA: TGTGCCAGCACCGGACAGCCTGGAGATACGCAGTATTTT. It yields the protein CASTGQPGDTQYF.

For the CDR3, the DNA is TGTGCCAGCAGCCAAGACTCCGGGGCCTACGAGCAGTACTTC. Translation: CASSQDSGAYEQYF. The V gene is TRBV3-1 (or the pseudogene TRBV3-2), the J gene TRBJ2-7; a possible D gene is TRBD2 (5 bases). The CDR3 covers 14 residues. V gave up 0 bases and J gave up 2 bases, with 8 bases separating them. The germline V gene has CDR1 LGHDT and CDR2 YNNKEL (reference sequence).

Written as DNA, the CDR3 is TGTGCCAGCATTTCATCGACGGTTGGCTACACCTTC. This codes for CASISSTVGYTF. The chain links TRBV6-5 to TRBJ1-2; D call uncertain. The CDR3 loop spans 12 amino acids. CDR1 is MNHEY and CDR2 is SVGAGI in the germline V gene. The ends were cut back, 7 bases at V and 7 bases at J, with 13 bases in the middle.

V and J are TRBV18 and TRBJ1-5, with D unresolved. Germline CDR1 reads KGHSH; CDR2 reads LQKENI. The V and J ends lost 3 bases and 0 bases respectively, with 12 bases between them. The CDR3 contains 16 residues. The CDR3 spells CASSPMTANSNQPQHF. The CDR3 DNA is TGTGCCAGCTCACCGATGACTGCGAATAGCAATCAGCCCCAGCATTTT.

The rearrangement uses TRBV10-1 and TRBJ1-5; D ambiguous. CDR3 length: 12 amino acids. Trimming took off 4 bases at V and 5 bases at J, with 6 bases between the two ends. The V gene's germline CDR1 is WNHNN and CDR2 SYGVQD (reference sequence). The chain's CDR3 is CASSVGYQPQHF. The CDR3 region has the DNA TGCGCCAGCAGTGTCGGGTATCAGCCCCAGCATTTT.

Concerning this clone: The junction departs from the called germline gene at one end, perhaps through a read error. The chain is built from TRBV28 and TRBJ1-1, with D tentatively TRBD1 (5 bases). CDR1 is MDHEN and CDR2 is SYDVKM in the germline V gene. The CDR3 loop spans 16 amino acids. The CDR3 DNA reads as TGTACCAGCCCCTCGACAGCAGTGGAGATGAACACTGAAGCTTTCTTT. This encodes CTSPSTAVEMNTEAFF.

The chain has TRBV7-2 and TRBJ1-1, with 9 bases matching TRBD1. Trimming removed 6 bases from V and 7 bases from J; junction bases left unmatched: 6. The CDR3 extends over 13 amino acids. Germline CDR1 and CDR2: SGHTA and FQGNSA. Written as DNA, the CDR3 is TGTGCCAGCAGTTTTGGGACAGGGTATGAAGCTTTCTTT. This sequence encodes CASSFGTGYEAFF. Filled out from reference TRBV7-2 and TRBJ1-1, the complete variable domain reads GAGVSQSPSNKVTEKGKDVELRCDPISGHTALYWYRQSLGQGLEFLIYFQGNSAPDKSGLPSDRFSAERTGGSVSTLTIQRTQQEDSAVYLCASSFGTGYEAFFGQGTRLTVV.

The chain employs TRBV6-1 and TRBJ2-7; D remains unclear. The V end was cut by 3 bases, the J end by 5 bases, with 17 bases between. Germline CDR1 is MNHNS and CDR2 is SASEGT. The CDR3 totals 15 residues. Here the CDR3 reads CASSDSDPWFDEQYF. The DNA for the CDR3 is TGTGCCAGCAGTGACAGCGATCCTTGGTTTGACGAGCAGTACTTC.

V and J are TRBV12-3 or TRBV12-4 and TRBJ2-3; no firm D call. The CDR3 totals 13 residues. V lost 7 bases and J lost 0, with 8 bases in between. CDR3 sequence: CASNLKSTDTQYF. The DNA for the CDR3 is TGTGCCAGCAACCTTAAAAGCACAGATACGCAGTATTTT.

V and J are TRBV7-2 and TRBJ2-2; D is ambiguous. The CDR3 length is 15 residues. Looked up from germline, CDR1 is SGHTA and CDR2 is FQGNSA. The germline V and J ends were trimmed by 1 base and 4 bases, with 10 bases remaining between them. CDR3 sequence: CASSLDGYRTGELFF. CDR3 nucleotide sequence: TGTGCCAGCAGCTTAGACGGGTATCGCACCGGGGAGCTGTTTTTT.

This clone was observed a single time. V gene TRBV6-5 combines with J gene TRBJ2-7; D may be TRBD1 (6 bases). V lost 7 bases and J 6 bases, leaving 22 bases between the germline ends. The germline gives CDR1 MNHEY, CDR2 SVGAGI. The CDR3 is made up of 15 amino acids. In nucleotides, the CDR3 is TGTGCCAGCACCCCGACGTGGGGGCTTCAAGGCGAGCAGTACTTC. Translated: CASTPTWGLQGEQYF.

The chain joins TRBV27 to TRBJ2-3; no definite D call. The CDR3 is 12 amino acids. Between the trimmed V and J ends, which lost 6 bases and 4 bases, there was a span of 8 bases. Germline values: CDR1 MNHEY, CDR2 SMNVEV (reference sequence). The CDR3 loop is CASSSPADTQYF. The CDR3, as DNA: TGTGCCAGCAGCTCGCCCGCAGATACGCAGTATTTT.

The V gene is TRBV6-5, the J gene TRBJ1-6, with D uncertain. V was cut by 0 bases and J by 13 bases, with 13 bases left in between. The CDR3 length is 14 residues. Per the germline V gene, CDR1 is MNHEY and CDR2 is SVGAGI. Here the CDR3 reads CASSYSPGKFPLHF. DNA of the CDR3: TGTGCCAGCAGTTACTCGCCCGGGAAATTTCCCCTCCACTTT.

The rearrangement uses TRBV3-1 (or the pseudogene TRBV3-2) and TRBJ1-2; D remains ambiguous. Between the trimmed V and J ends, which lost 8 bases and 5 bases, there was a span of 15 bases. The germline V gene encodes CDR1 LGHDT and CDR2 YNNKEL (reference sequence). The CDR3 runs 13 residues. As DNA, the CDR3 is TGTGCCAGCCAGAATTCTGACTCGTATGGCTACACCTTC. It yields the protein CASQNSDSYGYTF.

The chain uses TRBV5-7 and TRBJ2-7; perhaps D is TRBD1 or TRBD2 (6 bases each). TRBV5-7 is classed as an ORF, of uncertain function. There are 12 residues in the CDR3. The germline V and J ends were trimmed by 3 bases and 6 bases, with 10 bases remaining between them. CDR3 in DNA: TGTGCCAGCAGCTCCAGGGGAGGCGAGCAGTACTTC. Protein sequence: CASSSRGGEQYF.

The chain couples TRBV28 to TRBJ1-1, with D possibly matching TRBD1 (6 bases). Trimming stripped 8 bases from V and 1 base from J, with 11 bases between. Per the germline V gene, CDR1 is MDHEN and CDR2 is SYDVKM. The CDR3 is made up of 13 amino acids. In DNA form, the CDR3 reads TGTGCCAGCGTTGGACAGTCGAACACTGAAGCTTTCTTT. This codes for CASVGQSNTEAFF. The entire variable domain, with the rest obtained from reference TRBV28 and TRBJ1-1, is as follows: DVKVTQSSRYLVKRTGEKVFLECVQDMDHENMFWYRQDPGLGLRLIYFSYDVKMKEKGDIPEGYSVSREKKERFSLILESASTNQTSMYLCASVGQSNTEAFFGQGTRLTVV.

The table lists this clone with a count of one. The gene calls are TRBV28 and TRBJ1-4, with TRBD1 matching over 10 bases. The germline V gene encodes CDR1 MDHEN and CDR2 SYDVKM. The ends lost 0 bases at V and 0 bases at J; junction bases unmatched: 4. This CDR3 has 18 residues. The CDR3 here is CASSLWGGQGATNEKLFF. The CDR3 region has the DNA TGTGCCAGCAGTTTATGGGGCGGACAGGGGGCAACTAATGAAAAACTGTTTTTT. Full variable domain (remainder filled in from reference TRBV28 and TRBJ1-4): DVKVTQSSRYLVKRTGEKVFLECVQDMDHENMFWYRQDPGLGLRLIYFSYDVKMKEKGDIPEGYSVSREKKERFSLILESASTNQTSMYLCASSLWGGQGATNEKLFFGSGTQLSVL.

This clone is medium-sized (0.01 to 0.1%) by share. The gene calls are TRBV2 and TRBJ1-1, with D unclear. Germline V lookup: CDR1 SNHLY, CDR2 FYNNEI. With 7 bases removed from V and 1 base from J, the gap between germline ends came to 13 bases. The CDR3 loop spans 14 amino acids. The CDR3 region is CASKQKPWNTEAFF. Written as DNA, the CDR3 is TGTGCCAGCAAGCAGAAGCCCTGGAACACTGAAGCTTTCTTT. Using reference TRBV2 and TRBJ1-1 for the parts outside the CDR3, the full variable domain is EPEVTQTPSHQVTQMGQEVILRCVPISNHLYFYWYRQILGQKVEFLVSFYNNEISEKSEIFDDQFSVERPDGSNFTLKIRSTKLEDSAMYFCASKQKPWNTEAFFGQGTRLTVV.

The V and J genes are TRBV5-1 and TRBJ2-7; no definite D call. Germline V gene lookup returns CDR1 SGHRS and CDR2 YFSETQ. The CDR3 is 14 residues long. V was cut by 0 bases and J by 0 bases, with 7 bases left in between. In DNA form, the CDR3 reads TGCGCCAGCAGCTTGGCGGGCGCCTCCTACGAGCAGTACTTC. This translates into CASSLAGASYEQYF.

The V and J genes are TRBV27 and TRBJ2-5; 7 bases align to TRBD2. The ends lost 3 bases at V and 5 bases at J; junction bases unmatched: 6. This CDR3 is built from 14 residues. Germline values: CDR1 MNHEY, CDR2 SMNVEV (reference sequence). CDR3 in amino acids: CASSFLAAAETQYF. The CDR3 nucleotides are TGTGCCAGCAGTTTCCTAGCGGCGGCGGAGACCCAGTACTTC.